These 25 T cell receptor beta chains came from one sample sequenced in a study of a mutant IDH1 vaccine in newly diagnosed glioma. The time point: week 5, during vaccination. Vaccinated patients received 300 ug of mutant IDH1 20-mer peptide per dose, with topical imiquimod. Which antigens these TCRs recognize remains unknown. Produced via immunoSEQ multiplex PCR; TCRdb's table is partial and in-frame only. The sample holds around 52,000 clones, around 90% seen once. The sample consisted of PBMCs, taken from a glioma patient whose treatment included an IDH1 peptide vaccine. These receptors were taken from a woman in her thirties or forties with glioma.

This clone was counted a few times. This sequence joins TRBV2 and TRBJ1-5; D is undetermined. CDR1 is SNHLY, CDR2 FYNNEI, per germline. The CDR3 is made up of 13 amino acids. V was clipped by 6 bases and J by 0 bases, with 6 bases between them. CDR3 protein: CASSPDSNQPQHF. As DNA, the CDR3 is TGTGCCAGCAGCCCAGATAGCAATCAGCCCCAGCATTTT.

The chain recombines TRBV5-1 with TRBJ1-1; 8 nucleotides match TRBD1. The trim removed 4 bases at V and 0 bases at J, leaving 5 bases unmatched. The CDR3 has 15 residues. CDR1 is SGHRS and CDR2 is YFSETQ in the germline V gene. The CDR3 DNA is TGCGCCAGCAGCATGGACAGGGTGATGAACACTGAAGCTTTCTTT. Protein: CASSMDRVMNTEAFF.

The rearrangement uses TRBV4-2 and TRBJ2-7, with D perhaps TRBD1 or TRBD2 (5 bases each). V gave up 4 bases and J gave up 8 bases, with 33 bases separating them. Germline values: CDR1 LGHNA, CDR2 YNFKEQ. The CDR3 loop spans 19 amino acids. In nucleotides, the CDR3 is TGTGCCAGCAGCCGTGCGGGCGGAGGCCCGGGGAGCGGTCGGGGCAAGCAGTACTTC. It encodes CASSRAGGGPGSGRGKQYF.

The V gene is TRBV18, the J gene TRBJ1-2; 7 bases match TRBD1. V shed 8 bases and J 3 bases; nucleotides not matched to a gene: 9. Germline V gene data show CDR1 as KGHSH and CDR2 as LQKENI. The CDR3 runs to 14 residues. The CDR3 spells CASGPDRAHYGYTF. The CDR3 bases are TGTGCCAGCGGCCCAGACAGGGCGCACTATGGCTACACCTTC.

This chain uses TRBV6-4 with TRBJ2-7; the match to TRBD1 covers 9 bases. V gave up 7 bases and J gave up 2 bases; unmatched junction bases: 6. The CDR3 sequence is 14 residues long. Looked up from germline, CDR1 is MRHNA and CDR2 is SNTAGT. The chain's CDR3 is CASTDGDRAYEQYF. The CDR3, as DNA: TGTGCCAGCACCGACGGGGACAGGGCCTACGAGCAGTACTTC.

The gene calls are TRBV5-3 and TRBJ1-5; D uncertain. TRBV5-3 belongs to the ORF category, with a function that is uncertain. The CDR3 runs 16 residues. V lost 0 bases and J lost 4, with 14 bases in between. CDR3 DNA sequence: TGTGCCAGAAGCTTGGCTCGGTGGGGATTTAATCAGCCCCAGCATTTT. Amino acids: CARSLARWGFNQPQHF.

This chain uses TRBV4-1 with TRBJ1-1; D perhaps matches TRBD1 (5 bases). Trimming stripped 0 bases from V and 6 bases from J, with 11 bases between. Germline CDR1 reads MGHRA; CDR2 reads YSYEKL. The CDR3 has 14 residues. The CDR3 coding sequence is TGCGCCAGCAGCCAAGATATCAGGGATGCTGAAGCTTTCTTT. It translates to CASSQDIRDAEAFF.

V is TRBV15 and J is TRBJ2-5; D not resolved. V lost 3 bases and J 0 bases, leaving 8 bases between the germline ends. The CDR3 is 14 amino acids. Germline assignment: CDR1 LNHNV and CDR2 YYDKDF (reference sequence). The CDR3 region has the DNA TGTGCCACCAGCAGTGGTCCGGACCAAGAGACCCAGTACTTC. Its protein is CATSSGPDQETQYF.

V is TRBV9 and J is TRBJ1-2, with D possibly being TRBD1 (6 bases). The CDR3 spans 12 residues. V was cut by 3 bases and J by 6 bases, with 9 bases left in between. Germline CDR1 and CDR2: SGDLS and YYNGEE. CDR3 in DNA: TGTGCCAGCAGCGAGGGGGGGGATGGCTACACCTTC. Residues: CASSEGGDGYTF.

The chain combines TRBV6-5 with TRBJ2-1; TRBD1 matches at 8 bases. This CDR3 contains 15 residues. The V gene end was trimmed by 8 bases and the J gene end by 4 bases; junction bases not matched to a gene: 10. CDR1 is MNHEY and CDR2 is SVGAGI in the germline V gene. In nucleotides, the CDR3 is TGTGCCAGCGCCAAAGTGACAGGGGATTACAATGAGCAGTTCTTC. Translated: CASAKVTGDYNEQFF.

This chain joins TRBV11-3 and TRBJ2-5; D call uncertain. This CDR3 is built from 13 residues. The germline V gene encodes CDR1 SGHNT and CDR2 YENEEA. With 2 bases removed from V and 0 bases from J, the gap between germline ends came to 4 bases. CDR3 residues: CASSLNYQETQYF. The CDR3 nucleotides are TGTGCCAGCAGCTTAAATTACCAAGAGACCCAGTACTTC.

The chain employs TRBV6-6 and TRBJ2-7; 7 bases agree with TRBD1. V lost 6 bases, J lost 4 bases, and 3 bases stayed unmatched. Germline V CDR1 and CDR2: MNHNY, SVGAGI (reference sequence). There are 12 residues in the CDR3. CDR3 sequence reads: CASRTGAYEQYF. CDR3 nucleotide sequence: TGTGCCAGCAGAACAGGGGCATACGAGCAGTACTTC.

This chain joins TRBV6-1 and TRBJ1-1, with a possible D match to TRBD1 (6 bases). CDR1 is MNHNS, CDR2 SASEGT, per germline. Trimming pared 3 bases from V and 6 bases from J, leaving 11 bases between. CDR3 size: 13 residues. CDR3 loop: CASSDPYRAEAFF. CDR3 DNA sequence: TGTGCCAGCAGTGACCCATACAGGGCTGAAGCTTTCTTT.

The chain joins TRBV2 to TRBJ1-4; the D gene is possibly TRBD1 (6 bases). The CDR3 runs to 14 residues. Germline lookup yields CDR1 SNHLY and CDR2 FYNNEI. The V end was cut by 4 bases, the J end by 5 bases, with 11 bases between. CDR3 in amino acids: CASSAGGLNEKLFF. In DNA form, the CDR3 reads TGTGCCAGCAGTGCGGGGGGGCTGAATGAAAAACTGTTTTTT. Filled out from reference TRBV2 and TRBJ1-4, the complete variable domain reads EPEVTQTPSHQVTQMGQEVILRCVPISNHLYFYWYRQILGQKVEFLVSFYNNEISEKSEIFDDQFSVERPDGSNFTLKIRSTKLEDSAMYFCASSAGGLNEKLFFGSGTQLSVL.

The CDR3 spells CASSNDRGAYEQYF. The CDR3 DNA follows: TGCGCCAGCAGTAATGACAGGGGAGCCTACGAGCAGTACTTC. The chain is built from TRBV5-1 and TRBJ2-7; 8 nucleotides agree with TRBD1. There are 14 residues in the CDR3. V shed 5 bases, J shed 2 bases, and the junction held 6 bases outside the gene matches. Germline assignment: CDR1 SGHRS and CDR2 YFSETQ.

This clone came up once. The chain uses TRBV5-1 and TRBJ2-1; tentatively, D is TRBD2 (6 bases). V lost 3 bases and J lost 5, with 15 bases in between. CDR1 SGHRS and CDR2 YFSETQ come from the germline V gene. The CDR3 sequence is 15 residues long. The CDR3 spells CASSSTGLANNEQFF. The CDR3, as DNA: TGCGCCAGCAGCTCTACGGGGCTAGCGAACAATGAGCAGTTCTTC.

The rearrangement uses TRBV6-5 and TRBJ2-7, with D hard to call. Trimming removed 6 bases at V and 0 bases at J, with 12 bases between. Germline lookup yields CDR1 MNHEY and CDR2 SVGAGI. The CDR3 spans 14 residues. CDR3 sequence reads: CASRSRVYSYEQYF. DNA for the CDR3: TGTGCCAGCAGATCACGGGTTTACTCCTACGAGCAGTACTTC.

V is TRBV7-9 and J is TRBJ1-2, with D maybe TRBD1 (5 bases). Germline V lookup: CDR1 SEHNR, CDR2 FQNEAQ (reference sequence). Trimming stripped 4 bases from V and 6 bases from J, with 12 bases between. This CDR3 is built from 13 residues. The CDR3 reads CASSSVGANGYTF. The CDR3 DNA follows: TGTGCCAGCAGCTCAGTCGGGGCGAATGGCTACACCTTC.

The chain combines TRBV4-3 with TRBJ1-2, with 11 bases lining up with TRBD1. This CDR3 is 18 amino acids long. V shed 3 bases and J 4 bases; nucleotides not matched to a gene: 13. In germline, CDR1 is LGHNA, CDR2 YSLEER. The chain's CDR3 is CASSHLHGTGGTSYGYTF. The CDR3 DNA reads TGCGCCAGCAGCCATCTACATGGGACAGGGGGAACATCCTATGGCTACACCTTC.

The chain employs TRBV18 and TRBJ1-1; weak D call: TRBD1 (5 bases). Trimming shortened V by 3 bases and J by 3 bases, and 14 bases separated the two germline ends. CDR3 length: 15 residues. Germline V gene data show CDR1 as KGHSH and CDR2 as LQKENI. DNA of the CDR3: TGTGCCAGCTCACCTGGAGGGGCAAGGGACACTGAAGCTTTCTTT. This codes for CASSPGGARDTEAFF.

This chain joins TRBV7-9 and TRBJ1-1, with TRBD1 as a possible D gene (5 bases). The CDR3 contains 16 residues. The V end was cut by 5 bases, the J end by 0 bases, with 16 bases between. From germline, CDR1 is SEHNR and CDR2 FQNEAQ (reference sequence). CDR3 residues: CASSQWGVGMNTEAFF. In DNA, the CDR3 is TGTGCCAGCAGCCAGTGGGGGGTTGGGATGAACACTGAAGCTTTCTTT.

CDR3 nucleotides: TGTGCCAGCAGTGACTTTGGGGGCACTAACTATGGCTACACCTTC. Encoded protein: CASSDFGGTNYGYTF. This chain joins TRBV6-1 and TRBJ1-2, with TRBD1 as a possible D gene (6 bases). The germline gives CDR1 MNHNS, CDR2 SASEGT. V lost 3 bases, J lost 0 bases, and 11 bases lay in between. This CDR3 contains 15 residues.

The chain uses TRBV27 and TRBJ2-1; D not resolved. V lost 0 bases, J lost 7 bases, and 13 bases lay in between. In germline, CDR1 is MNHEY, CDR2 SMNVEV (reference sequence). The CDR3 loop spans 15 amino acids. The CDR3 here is CASSLSSIWKNEQFF. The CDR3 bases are TGTGCCAGCAGTTTATCATCCATATGGAAGAATGAGCAGTTCTTC.

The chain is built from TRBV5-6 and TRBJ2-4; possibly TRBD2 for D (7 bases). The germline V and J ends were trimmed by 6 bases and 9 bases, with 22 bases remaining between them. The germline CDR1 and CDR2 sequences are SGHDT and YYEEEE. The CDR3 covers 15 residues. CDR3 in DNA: TGTGCCAGCATTTCCTCGGCGGGGGCCCTAGGCATTCAGTACTTC. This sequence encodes CASISSAGALGIQYF. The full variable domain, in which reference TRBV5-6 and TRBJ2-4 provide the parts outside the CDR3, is DAGVTQSPTHLIKTRGQQVTLRCSPKSGHDTVSWYQQALGQGPQFIFQYYEEEERQRGNFPDRFSGHQFPNYSSELNVNALLLGDSALYLCASISSAGALGIQYFGAGTRLSVL.

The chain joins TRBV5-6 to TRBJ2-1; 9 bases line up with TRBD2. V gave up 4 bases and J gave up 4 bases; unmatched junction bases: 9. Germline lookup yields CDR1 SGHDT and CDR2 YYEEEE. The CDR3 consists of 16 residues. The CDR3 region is CASSRRNSGGYNEQFF. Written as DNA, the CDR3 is TGTGCCAGCAGCCGCCGGAATAGCGGGGGTTACAATGAGCAGTTCTTC. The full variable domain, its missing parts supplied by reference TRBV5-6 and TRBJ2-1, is DAGVTQSPTHLIKTRGQQVTLRCSPKSGHDTVSWYQQALGQGPQFIFQYYEEEERQRGNFPDRFSGHQFPNYSSELNVNALLLGDSALYLCASSRRNSGGYNEQFFGPGTRLTVL.